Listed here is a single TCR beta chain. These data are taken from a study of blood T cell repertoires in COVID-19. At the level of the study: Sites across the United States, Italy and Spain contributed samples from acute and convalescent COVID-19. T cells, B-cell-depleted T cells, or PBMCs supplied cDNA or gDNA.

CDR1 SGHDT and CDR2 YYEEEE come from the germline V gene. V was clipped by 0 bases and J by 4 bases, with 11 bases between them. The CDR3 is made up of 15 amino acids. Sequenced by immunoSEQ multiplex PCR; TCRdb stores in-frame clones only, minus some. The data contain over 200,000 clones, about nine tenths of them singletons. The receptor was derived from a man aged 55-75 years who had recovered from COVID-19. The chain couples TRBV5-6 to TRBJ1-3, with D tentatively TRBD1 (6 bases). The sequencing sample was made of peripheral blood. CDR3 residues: CASSLDRVSGNTIYF. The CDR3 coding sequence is TGTGCCAGCAGCTTGGACAGGGTGAGCGGAAACACCATATATTTT.